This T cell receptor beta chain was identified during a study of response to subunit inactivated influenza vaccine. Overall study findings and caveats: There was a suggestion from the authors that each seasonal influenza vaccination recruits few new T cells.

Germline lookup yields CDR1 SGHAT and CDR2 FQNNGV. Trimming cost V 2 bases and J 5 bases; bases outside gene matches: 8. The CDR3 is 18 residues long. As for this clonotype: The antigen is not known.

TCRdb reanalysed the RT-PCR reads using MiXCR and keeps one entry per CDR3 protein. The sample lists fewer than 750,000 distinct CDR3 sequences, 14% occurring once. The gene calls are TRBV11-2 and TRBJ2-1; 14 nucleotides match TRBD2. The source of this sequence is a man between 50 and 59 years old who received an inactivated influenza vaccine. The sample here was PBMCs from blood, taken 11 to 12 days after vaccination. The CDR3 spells CASSLRLAGGYTNNEQFF. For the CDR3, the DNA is TGTGCCAGCAGCTTACGACTAGCGGGGGGGTATACTAACAATGAGCAGTTCTTC.